The 5 T cell receptor beta chains in this list originate from one sample, sequenced in a study of blood T cell repertoires in COVID-19. Libraries were prepared by immunoSEQ multiplex PCR; TCRdb keeps only in-frame clonotypes and omits some of them. The sample includes about 520,000 clones, 80% to 90% of them seen just once. The specimen sequenced was peripheral blood. The receptors originated from a human donor in a cohort sampled during active COVID-19.

The rearrangement joins TRBV11-2 to TRBJ2-1; 14 bases are shared with TRBD2. The CDR3 covers 19 residues. CDR1 and CDR2 from the germline V gene are SGHAT and FQNNGV. The trim removed 5 bases at V and 2 bases at J, leaving 11 bases unmatched. This CDR3 is CASSPRLAGGPRTYNEQFF. In DNA form, the CDR3 reads TGTGCCAGCAGCCCCCGACTAGCGGGAGGGCCACGGACCTACAATGAGCAGTTCTTC.

The CDR3 bases are TGTGCCAGCAGCCCCCGGGGGGCGGGAGAGACCGGGGAGCTGTTTTTT. As protein: CASSPRGAGETGELFF. The V and J genes are TRBV9 and TRBJ2-2, with D perhaps matching TRBD2 (7 bases). There are 16 residues in the CDR3. With 4 bases removed from V and 5 bases from J, the gap between germline ends came to 18 bases. The germline V gene has CDR1 SGDLS and CDR2 YYNGEE.

The chain links TRBV25-1 to TRBJ2-7; 9 bases fit TRBD1. Trimming cost V 8 bases and J 6 bases; bases outside gene matches: 11. Germline V gene lookup returns CDR1 MGHDK and CDR2 SYGVNS. The CDR3 totals 14 residues. The CDR3 coding sequence is TGTGCCAGCCGCCTAGGGACAGGGCCATTCGAGCAGTACTTC. Its protein is CASRLGTGPFEQYF.

The chain carries TRBV27 and TRBJ1-5, with 7 bases identical to TRBD1. Germline assignment: CDR1 MNHEY and CDR2 SMNVEV (reference sequence). Trimming cost V 4 bases and J 4 bases; bases outside gene matches: 13. CDR3 length: 17 residues. The chain's CDR3 is CASSSLAPTGLNQPQHF. The DNA of the CDR3 is TGTGCCAGCAGTTCACTGGCCCCGACAGGGTTAAATCAGCCCCAGCATTTT.

The chain has TRBV29-1 and TRBJ1-1, with a tentative D call TRBD1 (6 bases). Trimming cost V 4 bases and J 6 bases, with 15 bases left between them. There are 13 residues in the CDR3. CDR1 is SQVTM, CDR2 ANQGSEA, per germline. The CDR3 is CSVVGARRAEAFF. CDR3 sequence (DNA): TGCAGCGTTGTGGGGGCCCGGCGGGCTGAAGCTTTCTTT.